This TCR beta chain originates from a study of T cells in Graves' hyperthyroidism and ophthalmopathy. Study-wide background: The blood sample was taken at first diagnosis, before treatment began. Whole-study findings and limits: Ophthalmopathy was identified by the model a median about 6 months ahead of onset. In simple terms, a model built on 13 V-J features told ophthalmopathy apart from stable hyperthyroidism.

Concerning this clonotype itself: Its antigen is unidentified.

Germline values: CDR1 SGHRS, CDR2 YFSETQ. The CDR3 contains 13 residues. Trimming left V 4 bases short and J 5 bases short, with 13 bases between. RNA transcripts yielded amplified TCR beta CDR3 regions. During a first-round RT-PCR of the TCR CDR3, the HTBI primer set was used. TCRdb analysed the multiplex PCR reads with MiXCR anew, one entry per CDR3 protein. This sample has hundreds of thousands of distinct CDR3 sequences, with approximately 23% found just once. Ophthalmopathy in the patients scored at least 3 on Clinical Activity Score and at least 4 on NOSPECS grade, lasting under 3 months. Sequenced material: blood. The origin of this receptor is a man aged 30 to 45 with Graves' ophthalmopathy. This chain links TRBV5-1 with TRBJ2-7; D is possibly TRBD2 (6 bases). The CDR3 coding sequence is TGCGCCAGCAGCCGGGGGTTAAGAGACGAGCAGTACTTC. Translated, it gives CASSRGLRDEQYF.